This T cell receptor (beta chain) was obtained from a study of T cell repertoires in cytomegalovirus infection. TCRdb used MiXCR to reprocess the reads, holding one entry per CDR3 protein. The table shows 830,000 or so distinct CDR3 sequences, with 30% to 35% occurring only once. Deletions cut 2 bases from V and 7 bases from J, with 9 bases between. This CDR3 has 14 residues. Regarding this clonotype: Its cognate antigen is unknown.

Points from the study as a whole: Predominance within the ex vivo response was attributable to HLA-C-restricted CMV-specific TCR beta clonotypes.

This material consisted of cultured CD8+ T cells from PBMCs, taken from culture after CMV antigen stimulation. This clonotype was obtained from a human donor in good health (CMV status not recorded). Some clones in this sample may be carry-over from other donors' samples. V gene TRBV12-3 or TRBV12-4 combines with J gene TRBJ1-6; D gene uncertain. The CDR3 DNA is TGTGCCAGCAGTTTACAAGACGGAAATTCACCCCTCCACTTT. This translates into CASSLQDGNSPLHF.